The rows below give T cell receptor beta chains drawn from one sample of a study of blood T cell repertoires in COVID-19. The repertoire was sequenced with immunoSEQ multiplex PCR; TCRdb's copy has only in-frame clones and lacks some. The table shows almost 50,000 clones, with over 85% occurring only once. The sequencing sample was made of peripheral blood. These receptors came from a human donor in a cohort sampled during active COVID-19. The CDR3 runs from the conserved cysteine through the conserved F or W. D genes are given only for firm matches. Clone size is stated in some rows and not others, as once, few, many or a class when expanded.

TRBV19	TRBJ1-4	NA	NA	14	CASSTNKNNEKLFF	TGTGCCAGTAGTACAAACAAAAACAATGAAAAACTGTTTTTT
TRBV2	TRBJ2-7	NA	NA	12	CASSRGSYEQYF	TGTGCCAGCAGTAGGGGTTCCTACGAGCAGTACTTC
TRBV27	TRBJ1-5	NA	NA	16	CASSLSGTHSNQPQHF	TGTGCCAGCAGTTTATCGGGGACACATAGCAATCAGCCCCAGCATTTT
TRBV2	TRBJ1-1	NA	NA	13	CASSEAGGTEAFF	TGTGCCAGCAGTGAAGCGGGGGGCACTGAAGCTTTCTTT
TRBV19	TRBJ2-3	NA	once	12	CASSIGYDTQYF	TGTGCCAGTAGTATAGGCTACGATACGCAGTATTTT
TRBV3-1/TRBV3-2	TRBJ1-2	NA	NA	14	CASSQSPGTYGYTF	TGTGCCAGCAGCCAATCGCCGGGAACCTATGGCTACACCTTC
TRBV11-3	TRBJ2-1	NA	NA	15	CASSFQGSVGGEQFF	TGTGCCAGCAGCTTTCAGGGGTCTGTAGGCGGTGAGCAGTTCTTC
TRBV2	TRBJ1-1	TRBD1	few	13	CASRDRANTEAFF	TGTGCCAGCAGAGACAGGGCGAACACTGAAGCTTTCTTT
TRBV20-1	TRBJ1-5	NA	NA	13	CSASEQVNQPQHF	TGCAGTGCTAGTGAACAGGTCAATCAGCCCCAGCATTTT
TRBV5-1	TRBJ2-5	NA	NA	14	CASSWRILGETQYF	TGCGCCAGCAGCTGGCGGATCCTCGGGGAGACCCAGTACTTC
TRBV6-1	TRBJ2-7	NA	NA	16	CASSEFPSDLFAQQYF	TGTGCCAGCAGTGAATTCCCAAGTGACTTATTCGCGCAGCAGTACTTC
TRBV3-1/TRBV3-2	TRBJ2-7	TRBD1	NA	16	CASSPTPGQVRNEQYF	TGTGCCAGCAGCCCAACACCGGGACAGGTGCGAAACGAGCAGTACTTC
TRBV11-2	TRBJ2-7	NA	NA	13	CASSLDSSYEQYF	TGTGCCAGCAGCCTGGACAGCTCCTACGAGCAGTACTTC
TRBV28	TRBJ1-4	NA	NA	11	CASSQNEKLFF	TGTGCCAGCAGCCAGAACGAAAAACTGTTTTTT
TRBV6-1	TRBJ1-5	TRBD1	NA	18	CASSEARAGGRINQPQHF	TGTGCCAGCAGTGAAGCTAGGGCAGGGGGTCGCATAAATCAGCCCCAGCATTTT
TRBV11-1	TRBJ2-7	TRBD2	NA	15	CASSLLAGGAYEQYF	TGTGCCAGCAGCCTACTAGCGGGAGGCGCCTACGAGCAGTACTTC
TRBV6-5	TRBJ1-1	TRBD1	NA	15	CASSLLGQGAARAFF	TGTGCCAGCAGCCTACTTGGACAGGGGGCTGCGAGAGCTTTCTTT
TRBV28	TRBJ1-6	NA	NA	17	CASNIQGTGSYNSPLHF	TGTGCCAGTAATATACAGGGAACGGGCTCCTATAATTCACCCCTCCACTTT
TRBV4-1	TRBJ1-4	NA	NA	18	CASSQEANIGRGPKGLFF	TGCGCCAGCAGCCAAGAGGCGAACATTGGGAGGGGCCCCAAGGGACTGTTTTTT
TRBV25-1	TRBJ1-6	TRBD1	NA	15	CASSDGTGNNSPLHF	TGTGCCAGCAGTGATGGGACAGGGAATAATTCACCCCTCCACTTT
TRBV5-4	TRBJ1-1	NA	NA	15	CASSTGGQQNTEAFF	TGTGCCAGCAGCACGGGAGGACAGCAGAACACTGAAGCTTTCTTT
TRBV7-6	TRBJ2-2	NA	NA	17	CASSLETGTPNTGELFF	TGTGCCAGCAGCTTGGAGACCGGGACACCGAACACCGGGGAGCTGTTTTTT
TRBV5-4	TRBJ1-3	NA	NA	14	CASSLRDTGNTIYF	TGTGCCAGCAGCTTGAGGGACACTGGAAACACCATATATTTT
TRBV19	TRBJ1-5	TRBD1	NA	15	CASSRGQANNQPQHF	TGTGCCAGTAGTAGGGGACAGGCCAACAATCAGCCCCAGCATTTT
TRBV7-9	TRBJ2-2	TRBD1	NA	16	CASSRLRTGFTGELFF	TGTGCCAGCAGTCGATTGCGGACAGGGTTCACCGGGGAGCTGTTTTTT
TRBV6-5	TRBJ2-4	TRBD2	NA	14	CASSPGTSGNIQYF	TGTGCCAGCAGCCCCGGGACTAGCGGAAACATTCAGTACTTC
TRBV27	TRBJ1-4	NA	NA	14	CANSFRQGSEKLFF	TGTGCCAACAGTTTTAGGCAGGGATCTGAAAAACTGTTTTTT
TRBV10-3	TRBJ1-4	NA	NA	16	CAISERSGATNEKLFF	TGTGCCATCAGTGAGCGGTCAGGGGCAACTAATGAAAAACTGTTTTTT
TRBV18	TRBJ2-4	TRBD2	NA	19	CASSPPGTSGNLAKNIQYF	TGTGCCAGCTCACCACCCGGGACTAGCGGGAACCTAGCCAAAAACATTCAGTACTTC
TRBV5-1	TRBJ2-5	TRBD2	NA	17	CASRPGGGAGVQETQYF	TGCGCCAGCCGACCCGGGGGGGGTGCCGGCGTCCAAGAGACCCAGTACTTC
TRBV9	TRBJ1-1	TRBD1	NA	15	CASSPRQGSDTEAFF	TGTGCCAGCAGCCCAAGACAGGGGTCTGACACTGAAGCTTTCTTT
TRBV6-5	TRBJ1-5	TRBD1	NA	15	CASSYDRVRNQPQHF	TGTGCCAGCAGCTACGACAGGGTGCGTAATCAGCCCCAGCATTTT
TRBV24-1	TRBJ1-4	TRBD1	NA	15	CATSGGTGMDEKLFF	TGTGCCACCAGTGGGGGGACAGGGATGGATGAAAAACTGTTTTTT
TRBV28	TRBJ1-4	NA	NA	15	CASRPHGGTAEKLFF	TGTGCCAGCAGACCCCATGGGGGGACCGCTGAAAAACTGTTTTTT
TRBV13	TRBJ1-6	TRBD1	NA	16	CASSFSGTGVTSPLHF	TGTGCCAGCAGCTTTTCAGGGACAGGGGTTACTTCACCCCTCCACTTT
TRBV6-1	TRBJ1-2	NA	few	16	CASSEAIRTPNYGYTF	TGTGCCAGCAGTGAAGCAATCAGGACACCTAACTATGGCTACACCTTC
TRBV7-9	TRBJ1-3	TRBD1	NA	16	CASSPRDRGAGNTIYF	TGTGCCAGCAGCCCACGAGACAGGGGAGCGGGAAACACCATATATTTT
TRBV14	TRBJ1-1	NA	NA	14	CASSPWALNTEAFF	TGTGCCAGCAGCCCATGGGCCCTGAACACTGAAGCTTTCTTT
TRBV4-1	TRBJ1-5	TRBD1	few	15	CASSQDLGGRQPQHF	TGCGCCAGCAGCCAAGATCTAGGGGGCAGGCAGCCCCAGCATTTT
TRBV11-3	TRBJ2-5	NA	NA	14	CASSLSVRGKTQYF	TGTGCCAGCAGCTTATCCGTCCGCGGGAAGACCCAGTACTTC
TRBV4-1	TRBJ2-5	TRBD2	NA	15	CASSRGSGDQETQYF	TGCGCCAGCAGCCGGGGTAGCGGGGACCAAGAGACCCAGTACTTC